This T cell receptor beta chain was captured by sequencing in a study of T cells after yellow fever vaccination. Overall study: For low cell numbers, libraries were made with SMART-Seq v4 Ultra Low Input. Study outcomes and limitations: Subsequent to the booster, the majority of primary-vaccination clones reappeared (96% CD4, 85% to 90% CD8). FACS-sorted repertoires could contain abundant clonotypes contaminating from the bulk population.

As regards this clonotype: Its antigen is not identified.

V lost 5 bases, J lost 8 bases, and 16 bases lay in between. The CDR3 is made up of 14 amino acids. The germline gives CDR1 MNHEY, CDR2 SVGEGT. By 5'RACE template switching, TCR cDNA was produced, with a universal primer site and UMIs added in the process. MiXCR, run by TCRdb on the 5' RACE reads, gives a single entry per CDR3 protein. The table shows just under 600,000 distinct CDR3 sequences, with about 14% occurring only once. The V call is TRBV6-2 or TRBV6-3, the J call TRBJ2-1, with a possible D match to TRBD2 (5 bases). The sequenced sample was PBMCs, obtained on the day of the yellow fever booster vaccination. This TCR was recovered from a man aged 30 to 39 who received the YFV17D yellow fever vaccine. The CDR3 sequence: CASSKNWELDEQFF. DNA for the CDR3: TGTGCCAGCAGTAAGAATTGGGAGTTGGATGAGCAGTTCTTC.